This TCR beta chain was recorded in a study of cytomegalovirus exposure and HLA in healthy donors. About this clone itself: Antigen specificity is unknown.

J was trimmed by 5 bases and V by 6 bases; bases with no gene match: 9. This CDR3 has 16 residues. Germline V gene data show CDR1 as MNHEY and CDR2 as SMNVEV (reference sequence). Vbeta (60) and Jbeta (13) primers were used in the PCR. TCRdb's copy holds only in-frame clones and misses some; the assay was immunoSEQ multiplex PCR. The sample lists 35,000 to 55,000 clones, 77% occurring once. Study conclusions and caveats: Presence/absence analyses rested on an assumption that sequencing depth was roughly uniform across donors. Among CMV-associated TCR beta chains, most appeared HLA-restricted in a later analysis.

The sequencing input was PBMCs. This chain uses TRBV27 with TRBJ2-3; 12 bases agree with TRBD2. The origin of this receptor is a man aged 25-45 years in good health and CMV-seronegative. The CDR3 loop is CASSLRLAGVGDTQYF. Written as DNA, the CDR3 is TGTGCCAGCAGCTTAAGACTAGCGGGAGTGGGAGATACGCAGTATTTT.